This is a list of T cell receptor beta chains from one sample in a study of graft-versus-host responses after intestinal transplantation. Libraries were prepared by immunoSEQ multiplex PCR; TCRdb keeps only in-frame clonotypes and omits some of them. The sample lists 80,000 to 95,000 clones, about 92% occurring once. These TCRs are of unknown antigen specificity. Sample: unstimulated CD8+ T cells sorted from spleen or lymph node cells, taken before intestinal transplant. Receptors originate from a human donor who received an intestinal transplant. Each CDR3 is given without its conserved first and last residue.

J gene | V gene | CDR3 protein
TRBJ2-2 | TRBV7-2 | ATSRGGELF
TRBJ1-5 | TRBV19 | ASEGGEQPQH
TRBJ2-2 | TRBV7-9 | ASSLLPQATGELF
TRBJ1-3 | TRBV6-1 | ASDEGISGNTIY
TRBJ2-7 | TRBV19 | ASSIGSGSYEQY
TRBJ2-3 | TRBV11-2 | ASSPPGLAGTDTQY
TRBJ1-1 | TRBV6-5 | ASSYVMNIEAF
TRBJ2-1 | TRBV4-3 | ASSTTGYNEQF
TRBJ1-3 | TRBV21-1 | ASPSIPGTGNPSGNTIY
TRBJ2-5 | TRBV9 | ASSGTGVWETQY
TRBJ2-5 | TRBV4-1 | ASSPLQGVETQY
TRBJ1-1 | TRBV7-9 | ASSHLQGPNTEAF
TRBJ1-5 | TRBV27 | ASSFKYNSNQPQH
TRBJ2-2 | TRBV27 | ASSLKTSGTGELF
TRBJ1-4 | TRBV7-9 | ASSPLGTGGEKLF
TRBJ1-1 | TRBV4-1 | ASSQTLTDTTEAF
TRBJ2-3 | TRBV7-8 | ASSFFGTGGTDTQY
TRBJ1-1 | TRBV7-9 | ASSPGQGATEAF
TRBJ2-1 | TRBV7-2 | ASSINGGPLVYNEQF
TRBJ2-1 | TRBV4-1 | ASSQVSLASGGDEQF
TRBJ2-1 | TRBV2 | ASEGGSGGEPYNEQF
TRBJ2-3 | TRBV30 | AWDTGATGDTQY
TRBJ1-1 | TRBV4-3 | ASSQVPGTEAF
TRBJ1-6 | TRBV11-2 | ASSSLALEGPNSPLH
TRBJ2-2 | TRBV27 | ASRGGGNTGELF
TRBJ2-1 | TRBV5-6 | ASSWEGTGEF